Listed below are T cell receptor beta chains from one sample, sequenced in a study of CD8 T cells in ankylosing spondylitis. TCRdb passed the 5' RACE reads through MiXCR, listing each CDR3 protein once. This sample has roughly 440,000 distinct CDR3 sequences, with under 20% found just once. Sequencing was carried out using blood, either unsorted or a sorted T cell fraction (not recorded which). These receptors originate from a male donor with ankylosing spondylitis. CDR3s include the opening cysteine and the closing phenylalanine or tryptophan. D genes are given only for firm matches. Clone size is given for some rows only: seen once, a few or many times, or a class if the clone is expanded.

>TRBJ1-1|TRBV5-1|few|TRBD1
CASSLVTGGMNTEAFF
TGCGCCAGCAGCTTGGTTACAGGGGGCATGAACACTGAAGCTTTCTTT
>TRBJ1-1|TRBV5-1|few|.
CASSPFPTAVGTEAFF
TGCGCCAGCAGCCCCTTTCCGACGGCCGTGGGCACTGAAGCTTTCTTT
>TRBJ1-1|TRBV29-1|.|TRBD1
CSVRTGGAGTEAFF
TGCAGCGTACGGACAGGGGGCGCGGGCACTGAAGCTTTCTTT
>TRBJ2-7|TRBV5-6|.|.
CASSLLGDEQYF
TGTGCCAGCAGCTTGTTGGGTGACGAGCAGTACTTC
>TRBJ1-1|TRBV5-1|many|.
CASRRAPGGDIMNTEAFF
TGCGCCAGCAGGCGGGCGCCCGGTGGGGATATAATGAACACTGAAGCTTTCTTT
>TRBJ1-3|TRBV12-3/TRBV12-4|many|.
CASSSPVRRAGNTIYF
TGTGCCAGCAGCTCCCCTGTTCGAAGGGCTGGAAACACCATATATTTT
>TRBJ1-1|TRBV7-2|.|.
CASSPRNRDTEAFF
TGTGCCAGCAGCCCTAGGAACAGGGACACTGAAGCTTTCTTT
>TRBJ2-2|TRBV12-3/TRBV12-4|many|TRBD1
CASGYSGTGRTGELFF
TGTGCCAGCGGTTATTCGGGGACAGGGAGGACCGGGGAGCTGTTTTTT
>TRBJ2-7|TRBV9|.|.
CASSTRPDYEQYF
TGTGCCAGCAGCACGCGGCCCGACTACGAGCAGTACTTC
>TRBJ2-5|TRBV20-1|.|.
CSASGGFQETQYF
TGCAGTGCTAGCGGGGGCTTCCAAGAGACCCAGTACTTC
>TRBJ1-6|TRBV6-5|few|.
CASSPGASPLHF
TGTGCCAGCAGTCCAGGGGCTTCACCCCTCCACTTT
>TRBJ1-4|TRBV2|few|.
CASSKRDEKLFF
TGTGCCAGCAGTAAAAGGGATGAAAAACTGTTTTTT
>TRBJ2-1|TRBV4-1|many|TRBD1
CASSIGQGRSYNEQFF
TGCGCCAGCTCCATCGGACAGGGGCGCTCCTACAATGAGCAGTTCTTC
>TRBJ1-3|TRBV29-1|.|.
CSVGAGSSGNTIYF
TGCAGCGTTGGTGCAGGGAGCTCTGGAAACACCATATATTTT
>TRBJ1-2|TRBV7-9|few|.
CASSSRQVDSGYTF
TGTGCCAGCAGCTCCCGACAGGTAGACAGTGGCTACACCTTC
>TRBJ2-2|TRBV7-2|.|.
CASSLLISTAGELFF
TGTGCCAGCAGCTTATTAATTTCGACGGCCGGGGAGCTGTTTTTT
>TRBJ2-5|TRBV12-3/TRBV12-4|many|.
CASSLFGGETQYF
TGTGCCAGCAGTTTGTTTGGGGGAGAGACCCAGTACTTC
>TRBJ2-7|TRBV11-2|.|.
CASSRRGTGSVSYEQYF
TGTGCCAGCAGCCGTAGGGGCACTGGGAGCGTATCCTACGAGCAGTACTTC
>TRBJ1-6|TRBV5-8|few|.
CASSRRKGQGSPLHF
TGTGCCAGCAGCCGCCGAAAGGGACAAGGATCACCCCTCCACTTT
>TRBJ2-3|TRBV24-1|few|.
CATSGMTDTQYF
TGTGCCACCAGTGGGATGACAGATACGCAGTATTTT
>TRBJ2-3|TRBV2|.|.
CASSALGRPSQYF
TGTGCCAGCAGTGCCCTCGGTAGGCCATCGCAGTATTTT
>TRBJ2-1|TRBV4-1|.|.
CASSQIGRLATGEQFF
TGCGCCAGCAGCCAGATTGGAAGGCTAGCGACGGGTGAGCAGTTCTTC
>TRBJ2-1|TRBV7-2|few|.
CASSLWDEQFF
TGTGCCAGCAGCTTATGGGATGAGCAGTTCTTC
>TRBJ2-7|TRBV28|few|.
CASSSGQISYEQYF
TGTGCCAGCAGCTCAGGACAAATCTCCTACGAGCAGTACTTC
>TRBJ1-6|TRBV12-3/TRBV12-4|many|.
CASTNLGSPLHF
TGTGCCAGCACAAATTTAGGGTCACCCCTCCACTTT
>TRBJ2-3|TRBV19|few|TRBD2
CASPPNPGLAPADTQYF
TGTGCCAGTCCCCCTAACCCGGGACTAGCTCCAGCAGATACGCAGTATTTT
>TRBJ1-5|TRBV30|few|.
CAWSTGRAYQPQHF
TGTGCCTGGAGTACGGGCAGGGCTTATCAGCCCCAGCATTTT
>TRBJ1-1|TRBV5-1|.|TRBD1
CASSWGDRGNTEAFF
TGCGCCAGCAGCTGGGGGGACAGGGGGAACACTGAAGCTTTCTTT
>TRBJ1-2|TRBV7-9|.|.
CASSLTQGGNGYTF
TGTGCCAGCAGCTTGACCCAGGGAGGAAATGGCTACACCTTC
>TRBJ2-7|TRBV20-1|.|TRBD2
CSARSGLAGVEQYF
TGCAGTGCCCGGTCGGGACTAGCGGGAGTTGAGCAGTACTTC
>TRBJ2-7|TRBV12-3/TRBV12-4|many|TRBD1
CASSFYRGEQYF
TGTGCCAGCAGTTTTTACAGGGGCGAGCAGTACTTC
>TRBJ2-2|TRBV10-3|.|TRBD2
CAISPGGWTGELFF
TGTGCCATCTCTCCGGGAGGATGGACCGGGGAGCTGTTTTTT
>TRBJ2-5|TRBV7-3|few|.
CASSLNSIQETQYF
TGTGCCAGCAGCTTAAATAGCATCCAAGAGACCCAGTACTTC
>TRBJ1-2|TRBV3-1|.|.
CASSPDGLYGYTF
TGTGCCAGCAGCCCGGACGGACTATATGGCTACACCTTC
>TRBJ1-5|TRBV20-1|.|.
CSASPSRGGVNQPQHF
TGCAGTGCTAGCCCGTCTAGGGGGGGGGTCAATCAGCCCCAGCATTTT
>TRBJ1-1|TRBV12-3/TRBV12-4|many|.
CASSWDQDTEAFF
TGTGCCAGCAGCTGGGACCAAGACACTGAAGCTTTCTTT
>TRBJ2-6|TRBV6-2/TRBV6-3|few|TRBD1
CASARDRVQSGANVLTF
TGTGCCAGTGCCCGGGACAGGGTACAATCTGGGGCCAACGTCCTGACTTTC
>TRBJ1-1|TRBV29-1|.|.
CSVVPNGNTEAFF
TGCAGCGTTGTACCTAACGGGAACACTGAAGCTTTCTTT
>TRBJ2-7|TRBV6-1|.|.
CASSEASRGNYEQYF
TGTGCCAGCAGTGAAGCATCCAGGGGAAATTACGAGCAGTACTTC
>TRBJ1-6|TRBV6-1|few|.
CASIQEAGLKNSPLHF
TGTGCCAGCATTCAAGAGGCAGGGCTTAAGAACTCACCCCTCCACTTT
>TRBJ2-5|TRBV5-1|.|.
CASSLASGGETQYF
TGCGCCAGCAGCTTGGCCAGTGGGGGGGAGACCCAGTACTTC
>TRBJ1-4|TRBV12-3/TRBV12-4|.|.
CASSHGAYLEKLFF
TGTGCCAGCAGCCATGGGGCCTACCTTGAAAAACTGTTTTTT
>TRBJ1-6|TRBV30|once|.
CAWSGTPNSPLHF
TGTGCCTGGTCTGGGACACCCAATTCACCCCTCCACTTT
>TRBJ2-5|TRBV28|many|.
CASSRGRETQYF
TGTGCCAGCAGCCGAGGGAGGGAGACCCAGTACTTC